The clone carrying this T cell receptor beta chain was detected ten times or more. What it binds is unknown. The CDR3 is made up of 16 amino acids. Germline loops: CDR1 SGHVS, CDR2 FNYEAQ. The V end lost 5 bases, the J end lost 5 bases, and 22 bases lay between the germline ends. The entry originates in a study of spatial heterogeneity in lung cancer. Study background: Among detected sequences, beta-chain ones consistently exceeded alpha-chain ones in number. Study observations and caveats: Whereas they appeared in blood less at follow-up, ubiquitous expanded tumor TCRs appeared there more at resection.

The time point: sample taken at primary tumor resection. TCRdb called the 5' RACE reads again in MiXCR, with one record for every CDR3 protein. Of some 80,000 distinct CDR3 sequences listed, 8% are singletons. The rearrangement uses TRBV7-6 and TRBJ2-7; D gene unclear. The clonotype comes from a male donor with early-stage non-small cell lung cancer. Sequenced here: PBMCs, sampled at surgery. CDR3 amino acids: CASSPPGTLGFDEQYF. Written as DNA, the CDR3 is TGTGCCAGCAGCCCTCCTGGCACCTTGGGGTTCGACGAGCAGTACTTC.